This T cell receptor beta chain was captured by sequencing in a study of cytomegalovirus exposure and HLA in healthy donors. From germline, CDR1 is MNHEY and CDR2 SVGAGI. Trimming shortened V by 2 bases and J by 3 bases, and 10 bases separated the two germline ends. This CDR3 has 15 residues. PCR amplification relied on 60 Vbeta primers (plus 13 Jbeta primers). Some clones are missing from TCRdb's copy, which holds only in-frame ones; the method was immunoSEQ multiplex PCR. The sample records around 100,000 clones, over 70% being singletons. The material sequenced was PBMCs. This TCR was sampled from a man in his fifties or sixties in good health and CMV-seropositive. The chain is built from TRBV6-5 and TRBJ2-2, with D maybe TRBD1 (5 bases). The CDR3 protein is CASSYNPGYTGELFF. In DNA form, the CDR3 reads TGTGCCAGCAGTTACAATCCAGGGTACACCGGGGAGCTGTTTTTT.